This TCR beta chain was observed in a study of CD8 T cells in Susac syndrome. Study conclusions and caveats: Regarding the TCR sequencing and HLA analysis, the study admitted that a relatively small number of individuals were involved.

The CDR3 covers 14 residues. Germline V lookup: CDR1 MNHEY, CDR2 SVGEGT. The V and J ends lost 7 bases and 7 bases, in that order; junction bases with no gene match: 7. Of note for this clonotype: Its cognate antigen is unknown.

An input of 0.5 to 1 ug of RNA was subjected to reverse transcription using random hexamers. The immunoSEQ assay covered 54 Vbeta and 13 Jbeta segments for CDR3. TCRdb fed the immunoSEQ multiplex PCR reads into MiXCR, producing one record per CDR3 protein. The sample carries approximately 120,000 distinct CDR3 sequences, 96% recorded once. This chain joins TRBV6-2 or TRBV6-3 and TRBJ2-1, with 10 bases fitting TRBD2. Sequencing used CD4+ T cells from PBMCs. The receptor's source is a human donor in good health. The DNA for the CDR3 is TGTGCCAGCACCCCGGGACTAGCGAGGAATGAGCAGTTCTTC. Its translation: CASTPGLARNEQFF.